This entry lists 24 T cell receptor beta chains sequenced from one sample in a study of blood T cell repertoires in COVID-19. Some clones are missing from TCRdb's copy, which holds only in-frame ones; the method was immunoSEQ multiplex PCR. The sample lists around 260,000 clones, under 90% seen once, with roughly 4% in the top ten. The source material was PBMCs or T cells enriched from blood (not recorded which). The receptors were gathered from a man between 25 and 39 years old with acute COVID-19.

The V call is TRBV19, the J call TRBJ1-1; TRBD1 agrees at 10 bases. V dropped 8 bases and J dropped 5; count of bases not matched to a gene: 5. CDR1 LNHDA and CDR2 SQIVND come from the germline V gene (reference sequence). The CDR3 runs to 13 residues. The CDR3 DNA reads as TGTGCCAGTGAGACAGGGGGCTTAACTGAAGCTTTCTTT. It translates to CASETGGLTEAFF.

This clone was detected a few times. V is TRBV28 and J is TRBJ1-1; weak D call: TRBD1 (6 bases). V dropped 4 bases and J dropped 3 bases, with 12 bases sitting between them. CDR1 is MDHEN and CDR2 is SYDVKM in the germline V gene. The CDR3 contains 14 residues. The CDR3 sequence is CASSWTVGYTEAFF. The CDR3 DNA reads as TGTGCCAGCAGTTGGACAGTAGGATACACTGAAGCTTTCTTT.

This clone has only one observation. The V call is TRBV25-1, the J call TRBJ2-2; D is undetermined. The CDR3 sequence is 15 residues long. Trimming cost V 3 bases and J 5 bases, with 13 bases left between them. The germline CDR1 and CDR2 sequences are MGHDK and SYGVNS. CDR3 sequence (DNA): TGTGCCAGCAGTGACACCAAAGAGGTTACCGGGGAGCTGTTTTTT. Its translation: CASSDTKEVTGELFF. The full variable domain, rest sourced from reference TRBV25-1 and TRBJ2-2, is EADIYQTPRYLVIGTGKKITLECSQTMGHDKMYWYQQDPGMELHLIHYSYGVNSTEKGDLSSESTVSRIRTEHFPLTLESARPSHTSQYLCASSDTKEVTGELFFGEGSRLTVL.

The chain links TRBV27 to TRBJ2-3, with TRBD1 matching over 7 bases. J gave up 3 bases and V 6 bases, and 9 bases lay outside the gene matches. Germline V gene data show CDR1 as MNHEY and CDR2 as SMNVEV (reference sequence). There are 15 residues in the CDR3. CDR3 residues: CASREVGGETDTQYF. The CDR3 nucleotides read TGTGCCAGCAGGGAGGTAGGGGGCGAAACAGATACGCAGTATTTT.

The gene calls are TRBV6-5 and TRBJ2-5, with a weak D call TRBD2 (6 bases). Germline loops: CDR1 MNHEY, CDR2 SVGAGI. V was pared by 6 bases and J by 4 bases, with 12 bases between. The CDR3 runs to 13 residues. The CDR3 protein is CASRRLVRETQYF. The CDR3 nucleotides are TGTGCCAGCAGACGACTAGTTCGAGAGACCCAGTACTTC.

The rearrangement uses TRBV28 and TRBJ2-6, with 7 bases identical to TRBD1. Trimming took 7 bases from V and 0 from J; bases not matched to a gene: 12. Germline V gene data show CDR1 as MDHEN and CDR2 as SYDVKM. This CDR3 has 18 residues. The CDR3 DNA reads as TGTGCCAGCAACCCCGGGACAGCTCAAAACTCTGGGGCCAACGTCCTGACTTTC. Translating it yields CASNPGTAQNSGANVLTF.

This chain links TRBV7-2 with TRBJ2-1; D perhaps matches TRBD2 (6 bases). CDR3 size: 16 residues. Looked up from germline, CDR1 is SGHTA and CDR2 is FQGNSA. V was trimmed by 4 bases and J by 2 bases, leaving 15 bases between them. Here the CDR3 reads CASSSQRENPYNEQFF. The DNA for the CDR3 is TGTGCCAGCAGCTCCCAACGGGAGAATCCCTACAATGAGCAGTTCTTC.

The chain links TRBV28 to TRBJ1-1; 7 bases align to TRBD1. The germline CDR1 and CDR2 sequences are MDHEN and SYDVKM. V lost 3 bases to trimming and J lost 5 bases; unmatched junction nucleotides: 6. This CDR3 has 14 amino acids. In nucleotides, the CDR3 is TGTGCCAGCAGTTTGTTGAGGGGGCGGACTGAAGCTTTCTTT. As protein: CASSLLRGRTEAFF. Full variable domain (remainder filled in from reference TRBV28 and TRBJ1-1): DVKVTQSSRYLVKRTGEKVFLECVQDMDHENMFWYRQDPGLGLRLIYFSYDVKMKEKGDIPEGYSVSREKKERFSLILESASTNQTSMYLCASSLLRGRTEAFFGQGTRLTVV.

This chain joins TRBV10-2 and TRBJ1-1, with D unclear. CDR1 and CDR2 from the germline V gene are WSHSY and SAAADI. Trimming took off 6 bases at V and 0 bases at J, with 11 bases between the two ends. This CDR3 is 14 amino acids long. The CDR3 is CASSQNELNTEAFF. The CDR3 DNA reads TGCGCCAGCAGCCAGAATGAATTGAACACTGAAGCTTTCTTT.

The genes are TRBV13 and TRBJ2-3; 14 positions match TRBD2. CDR1 is PRHDT, CDR2 FYEKMQ, per germline (reference sequence). The CDR3 is 17 residues long. V was pared by 5 bases and J by 1 base, with 5 bases of the junction left unmatched. The CDR3 DNA reads TGTGCCAGCAGCCCTGGACTAGCGGGAGGTCGCACAGATACGCAGTATTTT. Translated: CASSPGLAGGRTDTQYF.

The rearrangement links TRBV18 to TRBJ1-4; D possibly corresponds to TRBD1 (5 bases). CDR3 length: 17 residues. V was clipped by 0 bases and J by 5 bases, with 16 bases between them. The V gene's germline CDR1 is KGHSH and CDR2 LQKENI. CDR3 residues: CASSPPSGQGGNEKLFF. In DNA, the CDR3 is TGTGCCAGCTCACCACCTTCCGGCCAGGGTGGAAATGAAAAACTGTTTTTT.

The rearrangement links TRBV27 to TRBJ2-2; weak D call: TRBD1 (6 bases). This CDR3 has 14 residues. The germline CDR1 and CDR2 sequences are MNHEY and SMNVEV (reference sequence). V was pared by 4 bases and J by 5 bases, with 11 bases between. Written as DNA, the CDR3 is TGTGCCAGCAGTTCCCACAGGGAAACCGGGGAGCTGTTTTTT. Translating it yields CASSSHRETGELFF.

Concerning this clone itself: The sample holds other DNA sequences that translate to the same CDR3. The chain combines TRBV6-5 with TRBJ1-2; 7 bases fit TRBD1. Germline-derived CDR1 and CDR2 are MNHEY and SVGAGI. V lost 5 bases and J lost 2; bases outside the gene matches: 2. The length of the CDR3 is 13 residues. The CDR3 reads CASSRQGNYGYTF. Written as DNA, the CDR3 is TGTGCCAGCAGTCGACAGGGAAACTATGGCTACACCTTC.

V gene TRBV27 combines with J gene TRBJ1-1, with 7 bases that match TRBD1. This CDR3 contains 16 residues. Germline V CDR1 and CDR2: MNHEY, SMNVEV (reference sequence). Losses at the gene ends were 5 bases for V and 0 bases for J; bases not matched to a gene: 9. CDR3 nucleotides: TGTGCCAGCAGTCCTTTGAGACAGGGAATGAACACTGAAGCTTTCTTT. Protein product: CASSPLRQGMNTEAFF.

The chain recombines TRBV11-2 with TRBJ2-3, with a tentative D call TRBD1 (5 bases). This CDR3 spans 15 amino acids. From germline, CDR1 is SGHAT and CDR2 FQNNGV. Trimming cost V 1 base and J 2 bases, with 10 bases left between them. CDR3 nucleotide sequence: TGTGCCAGCAGCTTAGCCAACAGGATCACAGATACGCAGTATTTT. Translating it yields CASSLANRITDTQYF.

The genes are TRBV27 and TRBJ1-4, with 8 nucleotides matching TRBD1. J gave up 5 bases and V 9 bases, and 14 bases lay outside the gene matches. Germline CDR1 and CDR2: MNHEY and SMNVEV (reference sequence). This CDR3 region has 16 residues. The CDR3 sequence is CASGGTGSIFNEKLFF. CDR3 nucleotides: TGTGCCAGTGGCGGGACAGGTTCTATCTTCAATGAAAAACTGTTTTTT.

This clone occurred a few times. This rearrangement joins TRBV18 to TRBJ1-5, with 11 positions matching TRBD1. Trimming cost V 2 bases and J 6 bases; bases outside gene matches: 3. The CDR3 contains 15 residues. The germline V gene encodes CDR1 KGHSH and CDR2 LQKENI. CDR3 sequence: CASSPGQGAGQPQHF. Written as DNA, the CDR3 is TGTGCCAGCTCACCAGGACAGGGGGCGGGTCAGCCCCAGCATTTT.

The rearrangement links TRBV24-1 to TRBJ2-3, with D tentatively TRBD2 (7 bases). This CDR3 has 15 residues. V was shortened by 10 bases and J by 3 bases, with 19 bases between the two germline ends. Germline CDR1 reads KGHDR; CDR2 reads SFDVKD. The CDR3 region has the DNA TGTGCCACTTCACCCCGCCGGGGGGCGACAGATACGCAGTATTTT. Its protein product is CATSPRRGATDTQYF.

The chain recombines TRBV27 with TRBJ1-1, with 8 positions matching TRBD1. The germline V gene encodes CDR1 MNHEY and CDR2 SMNVEV (reference sequence). Losses at the gene ends were 5 bases for V and 3 bases for J; bases not matched to a gene: 11. The CDR3 has 16 residues. CDR3 protein: CASSPYTGTGYTEAFF. The CDR3 nucleotides read TGTGCCAGCAGTCCCTACACCGGGACAGGATACACTGAAGCTTTCTTT.

This chain uses TRBV7-2 with TRBJ2-1; TRBD2 is a possible D gene (7 bases). Trimming took 6 bases from V and 1 from J, leaving 16 bases between them. Germline CDR1 reads SGHTA; CDR2 reads FQGNSA. The CDR3 spans 16 residues. CDR3 loop: CASRPGGGESYNEQFF. Here the CDR3 DNA reads TGTGCCAGCAGACCGGGCGGGGGCGAGTCCTACAATGAGCAGTTCTTC.

This clone was recorded once. CDR3 DNA sequence: TGCAGTGGCGAGGGGGAGGGGACCCAGTACTTC. It is translated as CSGEGEGTQYF. The chain links TRBV20-1 to TRBJ2-5; D perhaps matches TRBD2 (7 bases). The CDR3 totals 11 residues. CDR1 is DFQATT, CDR2 SNEGSKA, per germline (reference sequence). V was trimmed by 7 bases and J by 7 bases, leaving 13 bases between them.

The chain is built from TRBV18 and TRBJ2-1; 7 bases map to TRBD1. The germline V gene has CDR1 KGHSH and CDR2 LQKENI. J was trimmed by 5 bases and V by 1 base; bases with no gene match: 5. The CDR3 spans 15 residues. CDR3 sequence: CASSPQRTGNNEQFF. CDR3 sequence (DNA): TGTGCCAGCTCACCACAACGGACAGGTAACAATGAGCAGTTCTTC.

This sequence joins TRBV9 and TRBJ1-6; TRBD1 might be the D (5 bases). V lost 1 base to trimming and J lost 10 bases, with 15 bases between them. CDR3 length: 15 amino acids. The V gene's germline CDR1 is SGDLS and CDR2 YYNGEE. CDR3 DNA: TGTGCCAGCAGCGTATACGGAGGAGGGGAATCACCCCTCCACTTT. Translating gives CASSVYGGGESPLHF.

This clone was recorded only once. The chain employs TRBV28 and TRBJ2-2, with D possibly matching TRBD1 (6 bases). Germline V CDR1 and CDR2: MDHEN, SYDVKM. This CDR3 has 13 residues. Trimming shortened V by 6 bases and J by 4 bases, and 9 bases separated the two germline ends. CDR3 nucleotide sequence: TGTGCCAGCAGGCGAGGGGGCACCGGGGAGCTGTTTTTT. Translated: CASRRGGTGELFF.